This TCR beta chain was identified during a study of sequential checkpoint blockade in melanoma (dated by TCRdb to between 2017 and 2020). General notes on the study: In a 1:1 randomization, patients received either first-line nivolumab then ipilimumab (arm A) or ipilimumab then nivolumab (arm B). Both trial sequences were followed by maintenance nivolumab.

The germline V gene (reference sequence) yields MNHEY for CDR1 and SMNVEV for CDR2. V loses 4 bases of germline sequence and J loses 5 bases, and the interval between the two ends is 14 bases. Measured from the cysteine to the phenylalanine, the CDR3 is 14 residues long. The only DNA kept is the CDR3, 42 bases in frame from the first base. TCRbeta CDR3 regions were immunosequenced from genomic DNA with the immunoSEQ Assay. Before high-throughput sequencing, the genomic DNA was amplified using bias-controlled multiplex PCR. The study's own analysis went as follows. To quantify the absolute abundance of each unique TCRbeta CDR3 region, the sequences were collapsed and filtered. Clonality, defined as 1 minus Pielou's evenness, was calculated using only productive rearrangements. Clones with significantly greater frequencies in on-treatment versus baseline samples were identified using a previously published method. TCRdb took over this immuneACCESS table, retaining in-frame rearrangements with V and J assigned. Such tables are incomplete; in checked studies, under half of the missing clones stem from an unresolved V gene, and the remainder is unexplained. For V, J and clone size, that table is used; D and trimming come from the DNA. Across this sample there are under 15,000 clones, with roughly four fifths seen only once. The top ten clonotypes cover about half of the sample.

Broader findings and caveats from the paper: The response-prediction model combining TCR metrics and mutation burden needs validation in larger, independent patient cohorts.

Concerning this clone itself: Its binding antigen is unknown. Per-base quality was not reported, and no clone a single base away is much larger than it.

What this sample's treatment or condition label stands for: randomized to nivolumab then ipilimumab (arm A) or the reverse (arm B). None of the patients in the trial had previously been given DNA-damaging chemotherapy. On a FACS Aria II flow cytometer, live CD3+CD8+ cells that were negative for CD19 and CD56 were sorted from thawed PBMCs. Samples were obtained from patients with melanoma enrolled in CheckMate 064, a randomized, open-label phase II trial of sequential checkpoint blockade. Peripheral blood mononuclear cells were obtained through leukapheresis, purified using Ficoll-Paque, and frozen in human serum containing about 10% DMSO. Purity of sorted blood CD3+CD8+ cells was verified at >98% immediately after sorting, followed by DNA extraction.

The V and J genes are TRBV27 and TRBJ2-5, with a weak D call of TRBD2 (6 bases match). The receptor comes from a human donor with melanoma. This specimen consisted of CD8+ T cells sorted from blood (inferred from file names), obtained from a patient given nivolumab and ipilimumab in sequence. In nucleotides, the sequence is TGTGCCAGCAGTTCTCTAGCGACGGGGGAGACCCAGTACTTC. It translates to CASSSLATGETQYF.